These 24 T cell receptor beta chains were all obtained from the same sample, sequenced in a study of blood T cell repertoires in COVID-19. Here immunoSEQ multiplex PCR was the method, and the copy in TCRdb shows in-frame clones only, minus some. The data contain approximately 210,000 clones, about 85% of them singletons. Sequencing was carried out using peripheral blood. These TCRs come from a woman older than 75 with COVID-19, enrolled during active disease.

V usage is TRBV2 and J usage is TRBJ2-7, with 7 bases that match TRBD1. J gave up 6 bases and V 4 bases, and 3 bases lay outside the gene matches. The germline V gene has CDR1 SNHLY and CDR2 FYNNEI. CDR3 size: 12 residues. The CDR3 reads CASSGDRGEQYV. The CDR3 nucleotides read TGTGCCAGCAGTGGGGACAGAGGCGAGCAGTACGTC.

V and J are TRBV3-1 (or the pseudogene TRBV3-2) and TRBJ1-1, with D hard to call. CDR1 LGHDT and CDR2 YNNKEL come from the germline V gene (reference sequence). CDR3 length equals 15 residues. The V end lost 4 bases, the J end lost 1 base, and 13 bases lay between the germline ends. CDR3 DNA sequence: TGTGCCAGCAGCCCCCGTATCGAAGCGAACACTGAAGCTTTCTTT. Its translation is CASSPRIEANTEAFF.

The rearrangement joins TRBV6-2 or TRBV6-3 to TRBJ2-1; 16 positions agree with TRBD2. Per the germline V gene, CDR1 is MNHEY and CDR2 is SVGEGT. The CDR3 consists of 21 residues. The trim removed 2 bases at V and 2 bases at J, leaving 12 bases unmatched. The CDR3 DNA sequence: TGTGCCAGCAGTTACGGGAGACCCGGGACTAGCGGGGGGGCGGCCTACAATGAGCAGTTCTTC. Encoded protein: CASSYGRPGTSGGAAYNEQFF.

The chain has TRBV28 and TRBJ1-2, with 7 bases that match TRBD1. The germline V gene encodes CDR1 MDHEN and CDR2 SYDVKM. V gave up 5 bases and J gave up 8 bases; unmatched junction bases: 11. The CDR3 covers 14 residues. The CDR3 region has the DNA TGTGCCAGCAGTCCCCAGGGGGTGGTCGGGGGCTACACCTTC. This encodes CASSPQGVVGGYTF.

The rearrangement joins TRBV5-1 to TRBJ1-2; 8 bases align to TRBD1. This CDR3 contains 15 residues. Germline loops: CDR1 SGHRS, CDR2 YFSETQ. The V segment lost 0 bases and the J segment 4 bases; nucleotides outside the gene matches: 5. Here the CDR3 reads CASSLDGQGPYGYTF. DNA for the CDR3: TGCGCCAGCAGCTTGGATGGACAGGGACCCTATGGCTACACCTTC.

The rearrangement uses TRBV7-9 and TRBJ2-3; TRBD1 might be the D (6 bases). With 6 bases removed from V and 2 bases from J, the gap between germline ends came to 15 bases. Germline CDR1 and CDR2: SEHNR and FQNEAQ (reference sequence). The CDR3 length is 15 residues. CDR3: CASSRTGSLTDTQYF. In DNA, the CDR3 is TGTGCCAGCAGTCGCACAGGGTCCCTCACAGATACGCAGTATTTT. Combining the CDR3 with reference TRBV7-9 and TRBJ2-3 gives the whole variable domain DTGVSQNPRHKITKRGQNVTFRCDPISEHNRLYWYRQTLGQGPEFLTYFQNEAQLEKSRLLSDRFSAERPKGSFSTLEIQRTEQGDSAMYLCASSRTGSLTDTQYFGPGTRLTVL.

This rearrangement joins TRBV9 to TRBJ1-6, with TRBD1 matching 7 bases. Germline V CDR1 and CDR2: SGDLS, YYNGEE. CDR3 length: 18 residues. The J segment lost 0 bases and the V segment lost 0 bases, leaving 6 bases of the junction unmatched. CDR3 loop: CASSVEGGQSSYNSPLHF. The CDR3, as DNA: TGTGCCAGCAGCGTAGAAGGGGGCCAGAGCTCCTATAATTCACCCCTCCACTTT.

V and J are TRBV2 and TRBJ1-1; D remains unclear. The CDR3 totals 13 residues. Germline lookup yields CDR1 SNHLY and CDR2 FYNNEI. Trimming took off 4 bases at V and 3 bases at J, with 9 bases between the two ends. The CDR3, as DNA: TGTGCCAGCAGTGCAAGCGGGTACACTGAAGCTTTCTTT. Translating gives CASSASGYTEAFF.

This clone appeared a single time. This sequence joins TRBV19 and TRBJ1-2; D possibly corresponds to TRBD1 (5 bases). With 3 bases removed from V and 4 bases from J, the gap between germline ends came to 9 bases. The CDR3 runs to 13 residues. Germline V gene lookup returns CDR1 LNHDA and CDR2 SQIVND (reference sequence). Here the CDR3 reads CASSMGQGYGYTF. The CDR3 region has the DNA TGTGCCAGTAGTATGGGGCAGGGCTATGGCTACACCTTC.

The rearrangement links TRBV9 to TRBJ2-1; 11 bases match TRBD2. Germline V lookup: CDR1 SGDLS, CDR2 YYNGEE. Trimming cost V 3 bases and J 7 bases; bases outside gene matches: 6. The CDR3 length is 15 residues. CDR3 DNA: TGTGCCAGCAGCGCTAGCGGGGGGATTCGGAATGAGCAGTTCTTC. It translates to CASSASGGIRNEQFF.

This clone was counted between two and nine times. This sequence joins TRBV18 and TRBJ2-2; a possible D gene is TRBD2 (7 bases). V lost 6 bases, J lost 2 bases, and 16 bases lay in between. Germline assignment: CDR1 KGHSH and CDR2 LQKENI. The CDR3 has 16 amino acids. The CDR3, as DNA: TGTGCCAGCTCTCCGACCTCGGGGGGCAACACCGGGGAGCTGTTTTTT. This sequence encodes CASSPTSGGNTGELFF.

The chain has TRBV30 and TRBJ1-2; 11 positions agree with TRBD1. After removal of 2 bases from V and 5 bases from J, the junction contained 4 bases not matched to a gene. The CDR3 has 14 residues. CDR1 and CDR2 (germline): GTSNPN, SVGIG (reference sequence). DNA of the CDR3: TGTGCCTGGAGTCCAGGGACAGGGGGTTATGGCTACACCTTC. Encoded protein: CAWSPGTGGYGYTF.

The chain recombines TRBV7-8 with TRBJ1-2, with D tentatively TRBD1 (5 bases). The CDR3 sequence is 14 residues long. Germline CDR1 is SGHVS and CDR2 is FQNEAQ. Trimming took 9 bases from V and 3 from J, leaving 17 bases between them. The CDR3 loop is CASVPGRVYYGYTF. The CDR3 DNA follows: TGTGCCAGTGTGCCCGGCAGGGTATACTATGGCTACACCTTC.

J is TRBJ1-3 and V is TRBV18, with 8 bases fitting TRBD1. The V and J ends lost 4 bases and 4 bases, in that order; junction bases with no gene match: 6. CDR3 size: 15 residues. The germline V gene has CDR1 KGHSH and CDR2 LQKENI. CDR3 protein: CASSLDRGAGNTIYF. Here the CDR3 DNA reads TGTGCCAGCTCACTCGACAGGGGTGCCGGAAACACCATATATTTT.

The rearrangement joins TRBV28 to TRBJ1-2; 9 positions match TRBD1. Germline values: CDR1 MDHEN, CDR2 SYDVKM. V lost 1 base and J lost 6; bases outside the gene matches: 6. The CDR3 loop spans 15 amino acids. As DNA, the CDR3 is TGTGCCAGCAGTTTATCCCCGGACAGGGGACATGGCTACACCTTC. It translates to CASSLSPDRGHGYTF.

With regard to this clone: A single base separates this from a much larger clone, so it may be a read error. This chain connects TRBV7-3 to TRBJ2-5; 7 nucleotides line up with TRBD2. The V gene's germline CDR1 is SGHTA and CDR2 FQGTGA. The length of the CDR3 is 18 residues. The CDR3 loop is CACSLWGFGRGRQETQYF. The DNA for the CDR3 is TGTGCCTGCAGCTTATGGGGTTTTGGGCGGGGGAGGCAAGAGACCCAGTACTTC. Drawing the rest from reference TRBV7-3 and TRBJ2-5, the complete variable domain is GAGVSQTPSNKVTEKGKYVELRCDPISGHTALYWYRQSLGQGPEFLIYFQGTGAADDSGLPNDRFFAVRPEGSVSTLKIQRTERGDSAVYLCACSLWGFGRGRQETQYFGPGTRLLVL.

The genes are TRBV5-1 and TRBJ1-4, with D unresolved. Trimming pared 5 bases from V and 5 bases from J, leaving 16 bases between. CDR3 size: 15 residues. Germline CDR1 and CDR2: SGHRS and YFSETQ. The CDR3 protein is CASRETGLINEKLFF. The CDR3 DNA sequence: TGCGCCAGCAGGGAGACGGGGTTGATAAATGAAAAACTGTTTTTT.

This chain connects TRBV11-2 to TRBJ1-2; D gene unclear. V lost 0 bases to trimming and J lost 4 bases, with 6 bases between them. The CDR3 length is 13 residues. CDR1 and CDR2 (germline): SGHAT, FQNNGV. The CDR3 sequence: CASSLDGPYGYTF. The CDR3 DNA is TGTGCCAGCAGCTTAGACGGTCCCTATGGCTACACCTTC.

V is TRBV5-1 and J is TRBJ2-1; the D gene is possibly TRBD1 (7 bases). Trimming took 0 bases from V and 9 from J, leaving 16 bases between them. The CDR3 contains 15 residues. Germline CDR1 is SGHRS and CDR2 is YFSETQ. In nucleotides, the CDR3 is TGCGCCAGCAGCTTGGATGGTCGGCAGGGGGGTGAGCAGTTCTTC. It is translated as CASSLDGRQGGEQFF.

The rearrangement uses TRBV7-2 and TRBJ2-7; 11 bases are a match to TRBD2. This CDR3 has 14 residues. The V segment lost 3 bases and the J segment 4 bases; nucleotides outside the gene matches: 2. From germline, CDR1 is SGHTA and CDR2 FQGNSA. CDR3 protein: CASSFSGGAYEQYF. The CDR3 DNA reads as TGTGCCAGCAGCTTTAGCGGGGGGGCTTACGAGCAGTACTTC.

This clone was seen just once. This rearrangement joins TRBV18 to TRBJ2-7, with a tentative D call TRBD2 (6 bases). The V gene lost 3 bases and the J gene lost 2 bases, with 14 bases spanning the gap. The length of the CDR3 is 15 residues. In germline, CDR1 is KGHSH, CDR2 LQKENI. The CDR3 loop reads CASSPRSGDPYEQYF. The CDR3 DNA follows: TGTGCCAGCTCACCGAGATCGGGGGACCCCTACGAGCAGTACTTC.

V and J are TRBV9 and TRBJ2-1; tentatively, D is TRBD2 (5 bases). The ends were cut back, 4 bases at V and 7 bases at J, with 12 bases in the middle. CDR1 and CDR2 (germline): SGDLS, YYNGEE. This CDR3 is built from 13 residues. As DNA, the CDR3 is TGTGCCAGCAGCCCCCGGGGTGGAAATGAGCAGTTCTTC. This codes for CASSPRGGNEQFF.

This sequence joins TRBV6-5 and TRBJ1-3; D gene ambiguous. The CDR3 runs to 13 residues. The germline gives CDR1 MNHEY, CDR2 SVGAGI. Trimming cost V 5 bases and J 7 bases, with 12 bases left between them. CDR3 in DNA: TGTGCCAGCAGTAACCAGGACTCCAACACCATATATTTT. This gives the protein CASSNQDSNTIYF.

The rearrangement uses TRBV4-3 and TRBJ1-1; unclear D gene. Germline values: CDR1 LGHNA, CDR2 YSLEER. This CDR3 has 13 amino acids. The V gene lost 7 bases and the J gene lost 1 base, with 10 bases spanning the gap. CDR3 nucleotides: TGCGCCAGCACAGCACAGCCGAACACTGAAGCTTTCTTT. Protein sequence: CASTAQPNTEAFF.